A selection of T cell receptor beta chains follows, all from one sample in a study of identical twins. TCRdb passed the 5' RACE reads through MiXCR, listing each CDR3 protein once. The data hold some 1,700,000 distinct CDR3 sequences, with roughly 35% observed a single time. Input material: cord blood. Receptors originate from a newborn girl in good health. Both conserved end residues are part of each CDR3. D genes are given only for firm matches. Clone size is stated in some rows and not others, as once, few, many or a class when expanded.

CDR3: CASSYPWATRTYEQYF; DNA: TGTGCCAGCAGCTACCCGTGGGCGACCAGGACCTACGAGCAGTACTTC; V: TRBV7-8; size: NA; D: NA; J: TRBJ2-7
CDR3: CSVGQGTDTQYF; DNA: TGCAGCGTTGGACAGGGCACAGATACGCAGTATTTT; V: TRBV29-1; size: many; D: NA; J: TRBJ2-3
CDR3: CSASLRSGQETQYF; DNA: TGCAGTGCTAGCCTCCGAAGCGGGCAAGAGACCCAGTACTTC; V: TRBV20-1; size: few; D: NA; J: TRBJ2-5
CDR3: CASSLGLADYERYF; DNA: TGTGCCAGCAGTTTGGGACTAGCGGATTACGAGCGGTACTTC; V: TRBV27; size: NA; D: TRBD2; J: TRBJ2-4
CDR3: CASSIMGTSGRETQYF; DNA: TGTGCCAGTAGTATCATGGGGACTAGCGGGAGAGAGACCCAGTACTTC; V: TRBV19; size: NA; D: TRBD2; J: TRBJ2-5
CDR3: CASSLPGTSGTDTQYF; DNA: TGCGCCAGCAGCCTTCCCGGGACTAGCGGGACAGATACGCAGTATTTT; V: TRBV4-1; size: NA; D: TRBD2; J: TRBJ2-3
CDR3: CASSVEGQVFNEQYF; DNA: TGTGCCAGCAGCGTAGAGGGACAGGTTTTCAATGAGCAGTACTTC; V: TRBV9; size: NA; D: TRBD1; J: TRBJ2-5
CDR3: CSARSGQAFNEQFF; DNA: TGCAGTGCTAGAAGCGGACAGGCGTTCAATGAGCAGTTCTTC; V: TRBV20-1; size: NA; D: TRBD1; J: TRBJ2-1
CDR3: CSVSRQGATDTQYF; DNA: TGCAGCGTGTCCCGACAGGGGGCAACAGATACGCAGTATTTT; V: TRBV29-1; size: NA; D: TRBD1; J: TRBJ2-3
CDR3: CATSDSGQAYNEQFF; DNA: TGTGCCACCAGTGATTCGGGACAGGCCTACAATGAGCAGTTCTTC; V: TRBV24-1; size: few; D: TRBD1; J: TRBJ2-1
CDR3: CASSLFQGDTGELFF; DNA: TGCGCCAGCAGCTTGTTTCAGGGGGACACCGGGGAGCTGTTTTTT; V: TRBV5-1; size: NA; D: TRBD1; J: TRBJ2-2
CDR3: CASSSSGRSPSTDTQYF; DNA: TGTGCCAGCAGCTCGTCCGGGAGATCCCCCTCCACAGATACGCAGTATTTT; V: TRBV7-9; size: once; D: NA; J: TRBJ2-3
CDR3: CASRPLGRVKSPLHF; DNA: TGTGCCAGCAGACCTCTGGGGAGGGTGAAATCACCCCTCCACTTT; V: TRBV12-3/TRBV12-4; size: few; D: NA; J: TRBJ1-6
CDR3: CASTRGGRYHEQYF; DNA: TGTGCCAGCACAAGGGGGGGCAGGTATCACGAGCAGTACTTC; V: TRBV27; size: NA; D: NA; J: TRBJ2-7
CDR3: CASSLVRDTHTEAFF; DNA: TGTGCCAGCAGCTTAGTCCGGGACACCCACACTGAAGCTTTCTTT; V: TRBV7-9; size: NA; D: NA; J: TRBJ1-1
CDR3: CASSYPSLSGNTIYF; DNA: TGTGCCAGCAGTTACCCCAGCCTCTCTGGAAACACCATATATTTT; V: TRBV6-6; size: NA; D: NA; J: TRBJ1-3
CDR3: CASSQSGLAAYEQFF; DNA: TGTGCCAGCAGTCAGTCAGGGCTAGCGGCCTATGAGCAGTTCTTC; V: TRBV12-3/TRBV12-4; size: NA; D: TRBD2; J: TRBJ2-1
CDR3: CASSLTSGTSTDTQYF; DNA: TGCGCCAGCAGCTTGACTAGCGGGACTAGCACAGATACGCAGTATTTT; V: TRBV5-1; size: many; D: TRBD2; J: TRBJ2-3
CDR3: CASSPPLAMLAKNIQYF; DNA: TGTGCCAGCTCACCACCGTTGGCTATGCTAGCCAAAAACATTCAGTACTTC; V: TRBV18; size: few; D: NA; J: TRBJ2-4
CDR3: CASSSPGLGKDTQYF; DNA: TGTGCCAGCAGTTCCCCGGGACTAGGGAAGGATACGCAGTATTTT; V: TRBV12-3/TRBV12-4; size: NA; D: TRBD2; J: TRBJ2-3
CDR3: CATSDSLGGRGGYTF; DNA: TGTGCCACCAGTGATTCTCTCGGCGGCAGGGGGGGCTACACCTTC; V: TRBV24-1; size: few; D: TRBD1; J: TRBJ1-2
CDR3: CASSLDPAAYTQYF; DNA: TGTGCCAGCAGCTTAGATCCGGCCGCCTATACGCAGTATTTT; V: TRBV11-2; size: few; D: NA; J: TRBJ2-3
CDR3: CASSLARVNTEAFF; DNA: TGCGCCAGCAGCTTGGCCAGGGTGAACACTGAAGCTTTCTTT; V: TRBV5-1; size: many; D: NA; J: TRBJ1-1
CDR3: CASSWDRRGTEAFF; DNA: TGTGCCAGCAGTTGGGACAGGAGGGGCACTGAAGCTTTCTTT; V: TRBV2; size: few; D: TRBD1; J: TRBJ1-1
CDR3: CASSFKGYTYEQYF; DNA: TGTGCCAGCAGTTTTAAGGGCTACACCTACGAGCAGTACTTC; V: TRBV27; size: NA; D: NA; J: TRBJ2-7
CDR3: CASSYAHGDPKTEAFF; DNA: TGTGCCAGCAGTTACGCCCACGGGGACCCTAAGACTGAAGCTTTCTTT; V: TRBV6-6; size: NA; D: NA; J: TRBJ1-1
CDR3: CASSQGLADYEQYF; DNA: TGTGCCAGCAGCCAAGGACTAGCGGATTACGAGCAGTACTTC; V: TRBV4-2; size: many; D: TRBD2; J: TRBJ2-7
CDR3: CSVDISPSYEQYF; DNA: TGCAGCGTTGACATCAGTCCCTCCTACGAGCAGTACTTC; V: TRBV29-1; size: many; D: NA; J: TRBJ2-7
CDR3: CASSLDWVQETQYF; DNA: TGTGCCAGCAGCTTGGACTGGGTCCAAGAGACCCAGTACTTC; V: TRBV5-5; size: NA; D: NA; J: TRBJ2-5